This TCR beta chain was identified in a study of blood T cell repertoires in COVID-19. Looking at the study overall: The analysed material was cDNA or gDNA that came from T cells, B-cell-depleted T cells, or PBMCs.

CDR1 is SGHAT and CDR2 is FQNNGV in the germline V gene. CDR3 length: 16 amino acids. V was clipped by 6 bases and J by 3 bases; unmatched bases: 7. This table comes from immunoSEQ multiplex PCR, and its TCRdb copy is limited to in-frame clones, with some not included. The sample lists about 200,000 clones, approximately 87% occurring once. The source material was peripheral blood. The origin of this receptor is a person aged 65 to 85 with COVID-19, enrolled during active disease. The chain couples TRBV11-2 to TRBJ2-1; 11 bases agree with TRBD1. CDR3 DNA sequence: TGTGCCAGCAGTTGGGACAGGGGGGGGTACTACAATGAGCAGTTCTTC. This encodes CASSWDRGGYYNEQFF.